The rows below give T cell receptor beta chains drawn from one sample of a study of response to subunit inactivated influenza vaccine. TCRdb fed the RT-PCR reads into MiXCR, producing one record per CDR3 protein. The sample lists more than 150,000 distinct CDR3 sequences, around a tenth occurring once. Sample: non-naive T cells sorted from PBMCs, taken on the day of vaccination. These receptors were taken from a man in his fifties who received an inactivated influenza vaccine. The CDR3 runs from the conserved cysteine through the conserved F or W. A D gene is named only where the DNA matches it firmly. Rows may omit the clone size; those that give it use once, few, many or a size class.

V: TRBV7-3
size: once
length: 14
D: NA
J: TRBJ2-3
DNA: TGTGCCAGCAGCTTAGGTCTAGTTCCAGATACGCAGTATTTT
CDR3: CASSLGLVPDTQYF

V: TRBV4-1
size: NA
length: 13
D: TRBD1
J: TRBJ1-1
DNA: TGCGCCAGCAGCCTCACAGGGGTAGCTGAAGCTTTCTTT
CDR3: CASSLTGVAEAFF

V: TRBV5-1
size: NA
length: 14
D: NA
J: TRBJ1-1
DNA: TGCGCCAGCAGCTTGGATACTTCTAACACTGAAGCTTTCTTT
CDR3: CASSLDTSNTEAFF

V: TRBV20-1
size: few
length: 14
D: TRBD2
J: TRBJ2-1
DNA: TGCAGTGCTAGGGATAGCGGGAGGGTAAATGAGCAGTTCTTC
CDR3: CSARDSGRVNEQFF

V: TRBV4-3
size: few
length: 16
D: NA
J: TRBJ1-2
DNA: TGCGCCAGCAGCCAAGATCGGGGGGCGGGCGGCTATGGCTACACCTTC
CDR3: CASSQDRGAGGYGYTF

V: TRBV2
size: NA
length: 16
D: NA
J: TRBJ2-1
DNA: TGTGCCAGCCAACGCGACGCGGGGGCGCTCCCAAATGAGCAGTTCTTC
CDR3: CASQRDAGALPNEQFF

V: TRBV6-2/TRBV6-3
size: many
length: 14
D: TRBD2
J: TRBJ2-7
DNA: TGTGCCAGCAGTTACGTGTCGGGGGGCTACGAGCAGTACTTC
CDR3: CASSYVSGGYEQYF

V: TRBV15
size: few
length: 13
D: NA
J: TRBJ1-1
DNA: TGTGCCACCAGCAGAGAACAGGACACTGAAGCTTTCTTT
CDR3: CATSREQDTEAFF

V: TRBV7-8
size: many
length: 16
D: TRBD2
J: TRBJ2-2
DNA: TGTGCCAGCAGCTTAGATGGGGGAGGGCCCGTCGGGGAGCTGTTTTTT
CDR3: CASSLDGGGPVGELFF

V: TRBV20-1
size: few
length: 16
D: TRBD2
J: TRBJ2-3
DNA: TGCAGTGCTAGGACCCCTGGCGGGGGGGCAACAGATACGCAGTATTTT
CDR3: CSARTPGGGATDTQYF

V: TRBV29-1
size: many
length: 10
D: NA
J: TRBJ1-2
DNA: TGCAGCGTTGTCGAGAATGGCTACACCTTC
CDR3: CSVVENGYTF

V: TRBV5-1
size: NA
length: 13
D: NA
J: TRBJ1-2
DNA: TGCGCCAGTCGGGACGCCCCTAACTATGGCTACACCTTC
CDR3: CASRDAPNYGYTF

V: TRBV4-2
size: few
length: 17
D: TRBD1
J: TRBJ1-1
DNA: TGTGCCAGCAGCCACCCCGGACAGGGGGCGGCGAACACTGAAGCTTTCTTT
CDR3: CASSHPGQGAANTEAFF

V: TRBV11-1
size: many
length: 18
D: TRBD2
J: TRBJ2-1
DNA: TGTGCCAGCAGCCTGAGGACTAGCGGGAAGTTGTCCTACAATGAGCAGTTCTTC
CDR3: CASSLRTSGKLSYNEQFF

V: TRBV7-9
size: few
length: 14
D: NA
J: TRBJ2-7
DNA: TGTGCCAGCAGCTTGGCCCCAACCCTGGGGGAGCAGTACTTC
CDR3: CASSLAPTLGEQYF

V: TRBV12-3/TRBV12-4
size: many
length: 16
D: NA
J: TRBJ2-7
DNA: TGTGCCAGCAGTCCCTCTTTCCCAGTCCAATCCTACGAGCAGTACTTC
CDR3: CASSPSFPVQSYEQYF

V: TRBV7-9
size: few
length: 13
D: NA
J: TRBJ2-7
DNA: TGTGCCAGCAGCTTAGGTTGGTCCGACGAGCAGTACTTC
CDR3: CASSLGWSDEQYF

V: TRBV20-1
size: NA
length: 14
D: NA
J: TRBJ2-3
DNA: TGCAGTGCTAGTCACCCTCTGAGCACAGATACGCAGTATTTT
CDR3: CSASHPLSTDTQYF